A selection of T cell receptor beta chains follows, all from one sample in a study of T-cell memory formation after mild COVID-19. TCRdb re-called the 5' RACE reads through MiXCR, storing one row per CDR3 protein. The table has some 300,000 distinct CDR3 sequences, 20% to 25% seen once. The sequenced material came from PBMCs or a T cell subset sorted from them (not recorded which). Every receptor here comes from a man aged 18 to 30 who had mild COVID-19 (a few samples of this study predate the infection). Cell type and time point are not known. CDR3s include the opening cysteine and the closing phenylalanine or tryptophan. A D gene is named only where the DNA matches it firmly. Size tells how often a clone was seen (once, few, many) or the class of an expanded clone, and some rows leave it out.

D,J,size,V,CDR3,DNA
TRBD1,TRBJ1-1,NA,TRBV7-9,CASSLQGARNTEAFF,TGTGCCAGCAGCTTACAGGGGGCGCGGAACACTGAAGCTTTCTTT
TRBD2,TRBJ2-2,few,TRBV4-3,CASSQGAGGPNTGELFF,TGCGCCAGCAGCCAAGGAGCGGGGGGGCCCAACACCGGGGAGCTGTTTTTT
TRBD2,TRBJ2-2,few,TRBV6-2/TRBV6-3,CASTTHRGGPNTGELFF,TGTGCCAGCACCACACATCGGGGGGGACCGAACACCGGGGAGCTGTTTTTT
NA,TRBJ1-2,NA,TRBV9,CASSPSGSRDLYGYTF,TGTGCCAGCAGCCCATCGGGCTCCAGGGACCTTTATGGCTACACCTTC
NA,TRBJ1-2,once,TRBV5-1,CASSLFSERGYTF,TGCGCCAGCAGCTTGTTTTCAGAACGAGGCTACACCTTC
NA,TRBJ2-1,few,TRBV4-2,CASSLGANNEQFF,TGTGCCAGCAGCCTAGGAGCTAACAATGAGCAGTTCTTC
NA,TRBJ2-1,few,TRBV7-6,CASSLGFGASYNEQFF,TGTGCCAGCAGCTTAGGGTTCGGGGCCTCCTACAATGAGCAGTTCTTC
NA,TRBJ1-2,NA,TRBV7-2,CASSFRGIGGYTF,TGTGCCAGCAGCTTTAGGGGGATAGGAGGCTACACCTTC
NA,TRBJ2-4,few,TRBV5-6,CASVRRDGENIQYF,TGTGCCAGCGTCCGCCGGGACGGAGAAAACATTCAGTACTTC
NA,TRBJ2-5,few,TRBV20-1,CSARAGYQETQYF,TGCAGTGCCCGTGCGGGGTACCAAGAGACCCAGTACTTC
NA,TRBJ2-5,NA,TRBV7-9,CASSLNMVQETQYF,TGTGCCAGCAGCTTGAATATGGTTCAAGAGACCCAGTACTTC
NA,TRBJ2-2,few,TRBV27,CASSWGAAGELFF,TGTGCCAGCAGCTGGGGGGCGGCCGGGGAGCTGTTTTTT
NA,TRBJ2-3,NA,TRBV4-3,CASSQDAGRWTTDTQYF,TGCGCCAGCAGCCAAGACGCGGGACGGTGGACCACAGATACGCAGTATTTT
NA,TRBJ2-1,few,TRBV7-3,CASSSDRSYYNEQFF,TGTGCCAGCAGCTCCGACAGGAGTTACTACAATGAGCAGTTCTTC
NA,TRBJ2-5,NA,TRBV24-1,CATSGAGSVETQYF,TGTGCCACCAGTGGGGCGGGGTCCGTAGAGACCCAGTACTTC
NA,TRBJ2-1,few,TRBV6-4,CASSDSGGNEQFF,TGTGCCAGCAGTGACTCGGGCGGTAACGAGCAGTTCTTC
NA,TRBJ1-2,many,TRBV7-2,CASSLAGESGYTF,TGTGCCAGCAGCTTAGCAGGGGAAAGCGGCTACACCTTC
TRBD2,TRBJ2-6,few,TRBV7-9,CASRHATLAGDSGANVLTF,TGTGCCAGCAGGCATGCAACCCTAGCGGGGGACTCTGGGGCCAACGTCCTGACTTTC
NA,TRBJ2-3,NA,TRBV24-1,CATSARATDTQYF,TGTGCCACCAGCGCTCGGGCAACAGATACGCAGTATTTT
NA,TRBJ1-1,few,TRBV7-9,CASSLPGARGFTEAFF,TGTGCCAGCAGCCTCCCCGGGGCGCGTGGTTTCACTGAAGCTTTCTTT
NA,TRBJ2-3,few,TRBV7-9,CASSLRRASTDTQYF,TGTGCCAGCAGCTTACGCCGCGCTAGCACAGATACGCAGTATTTT
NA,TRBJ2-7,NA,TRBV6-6,CASSPDPYEQYF,TGTGCCAGCAGTCCAGACCCGTACGAGCAGTACTTC
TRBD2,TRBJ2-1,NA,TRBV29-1,CSVEDRLRGIYEQFF,TGCAGCGTTGAAGATCGTTTGCGGGGGATTTATGAGCAGTTCTTC